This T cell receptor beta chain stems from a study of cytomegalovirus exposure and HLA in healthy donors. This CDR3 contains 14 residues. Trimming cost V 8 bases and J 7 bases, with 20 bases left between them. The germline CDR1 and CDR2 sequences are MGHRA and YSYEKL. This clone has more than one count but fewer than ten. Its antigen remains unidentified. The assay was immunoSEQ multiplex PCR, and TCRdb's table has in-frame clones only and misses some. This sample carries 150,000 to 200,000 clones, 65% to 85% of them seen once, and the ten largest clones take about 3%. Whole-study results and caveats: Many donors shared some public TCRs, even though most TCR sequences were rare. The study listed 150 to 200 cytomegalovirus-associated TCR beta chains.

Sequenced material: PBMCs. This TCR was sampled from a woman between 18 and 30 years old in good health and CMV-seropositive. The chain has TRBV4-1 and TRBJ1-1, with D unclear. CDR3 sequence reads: CASAQVGVSNEAFF. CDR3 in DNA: TGCGCCAGCGCTCAGGTTGGTGTCAGCAATGAAGCTTTCTTT.